This T cell receptor (beta chain) comes out of a study of OX40 agonist ivuxolimab in advanced cancers. Looking at the study overall: The mean age was approximately 60 years, ranging from 23 to 79, with about four fifths of participants male.

This clone was counted a single time. Its cognate antigen is unknown. The protocol was immunoSEQ multiplex PCR, while the TCRdb copy is restricted to in-frame clones and leaves out a portion. The sample has fewer than 65,000 clones; more than 65% are singletons. After removal of 6 bases from V and 1 base from J, the junction contained 11 bases not matched to a gene. The CDR3 extends over 18 amino acids. Germline V gene lookup returns CDR1 PRHDT and CDR2 FYEKMQ (reference sequence). Study-wide points: Some of the lowest clonal expansion was seen in partial responders at 0.1-3.0 mg/kg. More expanded clones were seen, on average, in CD8+ T cells than in CD4+.

The source was CD4+ or CD8+ T cells sorted from blood, collected in a trial of the OX40 agonist ivuxolimab. The rearrangement links TRBV13 to TRBJ2-6; 8 bases match TRBD1. The clonotype was recovered from an adult with an advanced solid tumor such as melanoma, head and neck, liver or kidney cancer. The CDR3 DNA is TGTGCCAGCAGTTCGACCGGGACAGGAGTGTCTGGGGCCAACGTCCTGACTTTC. Translating gives CASSSTGTGVSGANVLTF. The variable domain in full, with the rest retrieved from reference TRBV13 and TRBJ2-6, is AAGVIQSPRHLIKEKRETATLKCYPIPRHDTVYWYQQGPGQDPQFLISFYEKMQSDKGSIPDRFSAQQFSDYHSELNMSSLELGDSALYFCASSSTGTGVSGANVLTFGAGSRLTVL.